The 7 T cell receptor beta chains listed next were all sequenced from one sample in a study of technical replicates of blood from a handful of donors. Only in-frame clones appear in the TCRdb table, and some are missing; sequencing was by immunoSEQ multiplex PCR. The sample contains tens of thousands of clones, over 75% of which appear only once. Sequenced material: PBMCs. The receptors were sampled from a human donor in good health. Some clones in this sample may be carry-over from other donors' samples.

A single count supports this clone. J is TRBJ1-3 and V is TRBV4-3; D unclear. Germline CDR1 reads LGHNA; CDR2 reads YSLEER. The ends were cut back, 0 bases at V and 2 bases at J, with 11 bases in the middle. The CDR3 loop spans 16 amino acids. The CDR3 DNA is TGCGCCAGCAGCCAAGAATCTAGGCGTGCTGGAAACACCATATATTTT. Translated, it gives CASSQESRRAGNTIYF.

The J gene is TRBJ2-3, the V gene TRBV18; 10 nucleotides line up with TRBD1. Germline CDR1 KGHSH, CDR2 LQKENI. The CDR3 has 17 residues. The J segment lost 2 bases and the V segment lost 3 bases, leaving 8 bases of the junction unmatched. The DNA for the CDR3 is TGTGCCAGCTCACCCTTTCCGGGACAGGGGCCCACAGATACGCAGTATTTT. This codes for CASSPFPGQGPTDTQYF.

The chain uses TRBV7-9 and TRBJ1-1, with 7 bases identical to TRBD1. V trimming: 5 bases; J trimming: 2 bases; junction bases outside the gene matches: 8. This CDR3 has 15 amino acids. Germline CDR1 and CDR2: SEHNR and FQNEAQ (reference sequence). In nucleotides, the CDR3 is TGTGCCAGCAGCATCAACAGGGGAACAAACACTGAAGCTTTCTTT. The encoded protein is CASSINRGTNTEAFF.

CDR3 DNA sequence: TGTGCCAGCAGCGACGGGACAGGGGGGTATCAGCCCCAGCATTTT. Translated: CASSDGTGGYQPQHF. The rearrangement uses TRBV5-8 and TRBJ1-5, with 11 bases identical to TRBD1. This CDR3 region has 15 residues. Trimming cost V 4 bases and J 5 bases; bases outside gene matches: 5. In germline, CDR1 is SGHTS, CDR2 YDEGEE.

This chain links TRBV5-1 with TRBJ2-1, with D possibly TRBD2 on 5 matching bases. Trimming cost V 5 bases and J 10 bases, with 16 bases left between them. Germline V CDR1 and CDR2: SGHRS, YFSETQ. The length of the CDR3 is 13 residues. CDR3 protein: CASRLDFPGEQFF. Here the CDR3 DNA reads TGCGCCAGCAGACTGGACTTCCCGGGAGAGCAGTTCTTC.

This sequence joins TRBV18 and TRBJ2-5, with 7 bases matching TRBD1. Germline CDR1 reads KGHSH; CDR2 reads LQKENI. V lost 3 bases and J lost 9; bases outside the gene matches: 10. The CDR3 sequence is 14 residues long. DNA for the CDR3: TGTGCCAGCTCACCGCCGACAGGGCTTGTGGCCCAGTACTTC. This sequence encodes CASSPPTGLVAQYF. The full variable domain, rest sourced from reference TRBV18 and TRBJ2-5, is NAGVMQNPRHLVRRRGQEARLRCSPMKGHSHVYWYRQLPEEGLKFMVYLQKENIIDESGMPKERFSAEFPKEGPSILRIQQVVRGDSAAYFCASSPPTGLVAQYFGPGTRLLVL.

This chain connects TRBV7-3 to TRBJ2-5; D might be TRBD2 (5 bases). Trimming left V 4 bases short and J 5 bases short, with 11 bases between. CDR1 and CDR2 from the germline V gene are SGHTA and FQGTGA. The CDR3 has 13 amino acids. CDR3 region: CASSSGRGETQYF. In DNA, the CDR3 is TGTGCCAGCAGCTCGGGCCGAGGGGAGACCCAGTACTTC. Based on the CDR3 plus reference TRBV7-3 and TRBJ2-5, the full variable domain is GAGVSQTPSNKVTEKGKYVELRCDPISGHTALYWYRQSLGQGPEFLIYFQGTGAADDSGLPNDRFFAVRPEGSVSTLKIQRTERGDSAVYLCASSSGRGETQYFGPGTRLLVL.